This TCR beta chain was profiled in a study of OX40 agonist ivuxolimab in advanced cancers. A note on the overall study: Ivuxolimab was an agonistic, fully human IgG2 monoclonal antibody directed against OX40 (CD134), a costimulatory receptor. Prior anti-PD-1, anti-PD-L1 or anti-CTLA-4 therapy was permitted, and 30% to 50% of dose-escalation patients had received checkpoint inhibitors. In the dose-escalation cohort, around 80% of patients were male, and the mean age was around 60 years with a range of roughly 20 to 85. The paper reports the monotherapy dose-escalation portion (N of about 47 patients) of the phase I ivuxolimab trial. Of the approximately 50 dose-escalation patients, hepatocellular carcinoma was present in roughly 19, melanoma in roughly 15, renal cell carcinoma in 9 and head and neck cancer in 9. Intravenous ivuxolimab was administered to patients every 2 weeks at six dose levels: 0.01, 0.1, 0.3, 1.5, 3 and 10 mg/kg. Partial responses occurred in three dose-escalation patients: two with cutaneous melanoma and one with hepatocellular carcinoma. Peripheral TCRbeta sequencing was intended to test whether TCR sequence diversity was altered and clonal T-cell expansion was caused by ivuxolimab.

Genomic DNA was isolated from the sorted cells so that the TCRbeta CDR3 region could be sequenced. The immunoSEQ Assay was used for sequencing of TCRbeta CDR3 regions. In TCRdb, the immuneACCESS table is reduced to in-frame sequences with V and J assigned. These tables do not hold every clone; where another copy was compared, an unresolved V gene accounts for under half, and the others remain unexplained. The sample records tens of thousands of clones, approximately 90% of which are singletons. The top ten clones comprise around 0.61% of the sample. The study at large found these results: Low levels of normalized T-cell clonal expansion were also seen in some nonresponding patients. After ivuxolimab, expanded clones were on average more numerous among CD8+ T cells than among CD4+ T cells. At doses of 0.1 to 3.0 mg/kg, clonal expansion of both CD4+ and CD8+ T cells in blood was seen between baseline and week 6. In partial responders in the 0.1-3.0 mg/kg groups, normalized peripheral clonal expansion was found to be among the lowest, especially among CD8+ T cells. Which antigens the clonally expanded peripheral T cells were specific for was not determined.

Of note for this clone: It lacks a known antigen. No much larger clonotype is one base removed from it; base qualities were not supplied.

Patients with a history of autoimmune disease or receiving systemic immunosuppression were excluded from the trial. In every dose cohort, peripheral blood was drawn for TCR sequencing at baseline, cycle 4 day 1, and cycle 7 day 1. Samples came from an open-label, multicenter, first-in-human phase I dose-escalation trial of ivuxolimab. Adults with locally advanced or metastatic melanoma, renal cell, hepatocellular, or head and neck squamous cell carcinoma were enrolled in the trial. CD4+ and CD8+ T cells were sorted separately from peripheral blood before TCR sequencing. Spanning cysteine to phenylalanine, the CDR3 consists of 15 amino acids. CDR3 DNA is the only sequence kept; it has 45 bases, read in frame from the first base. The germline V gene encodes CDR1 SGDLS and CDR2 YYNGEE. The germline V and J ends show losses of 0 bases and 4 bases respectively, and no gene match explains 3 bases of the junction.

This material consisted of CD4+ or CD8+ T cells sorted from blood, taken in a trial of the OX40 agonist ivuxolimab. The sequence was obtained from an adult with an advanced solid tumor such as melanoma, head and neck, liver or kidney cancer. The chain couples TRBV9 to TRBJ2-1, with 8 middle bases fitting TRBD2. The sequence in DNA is TGTGCCAGCAGCGTAGGGGTAGCGGGGTACAATGAGCAGTTCTTC. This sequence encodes CASSVGVAGYNEQFF.